What follows describes a single TCR beta chain. The antigen remains undetermined. This specimen belongs to a study of cytomegalovirus exposure and HLA in healthy donors. Overall study results and limits: What a later analysis reportedly showed was that an Asian-associated ancestry cluster had fewer N-insertions than the approximately 700-donor mean. Upon later analysis, HLA-associated TCR beta chains proved more clonally expanded than other, equally common chains. Data from an earlier analysis indicated that most TCR beta V segments were productive either about 87% or about 30% of the time.

Donors counted as nominally healthy when sampled, yet unrecorded immune exposures were likely. CDR1 SGHDT and CDR2 YYEEEE come from the germline V gene. Trimming took off 2 bases at V and 7 bases at J, with 6 bases between the two ends. The CDR3 length is 11 residues. With 60 Vbeta and 13 Jbeta primers, the PCR was carried out. The assay was immunoSEQ multiplex PCR, and TCRdb's table has in-frame clones only and misses some. Of 54,000 or so clones in the sample, about two thirds were seen once. The specimen was PBMCs. The TCR was taken from a woman aged 60-75 years in good health and CMV-seropositive. The V and J genes are TRBV5-6 and TRBJ1-1; no clear D gene. The CDR3 sequence is CASSFSGEAFF. In DNA form, the CDR3 reads TGTGCCAGCAGCTTCTCCGGTGAAGCTTTCTTT.